The clone carrying this T cell receptor beta chain was seen more than once but under ten times. Its antigen is still unknown. The data derive from a study of T cells in Graves' hyperthyroidism and ophthalmopathy. General study points: Blood samples included most of the expanded thyroid clonotypes exceeding 0.001. For ophthalmopathy, model prediction preceded onset by a median about six months.

The investigators amplified TCR beta CDR3 regions from RNA transcripts. Initially, a first-round RT-PCR of the TCR CDR3 employed the HTBI primer set. TCRdb redid the calling of the multiplex PCR reads with MiXCR, one entry per CDR3 protein. This table has about 560,000 distinct CDR3 sequences, over 15% appearing once. Hyperthyroidism patients were newly diagnosed, had disease duration under 2 months, and were aged 18 to 65 years. Lactation, pregnancy, other autoimmune disease or uncontrolled infection excluded patients. The CDR3 spans 15 residues. Trimming stripped 8 bases from V and 4 bases from J, with 18 bases between. CDR1 is MGHRA, CDR2 YSYEKL, per germline.

The chain recombines TRBV4-1 with TRBJ1-5; TRBD1 is a possible D gene (6 bases). The TCR comes from a woman between 18 and 29 years old with Graves' hyperthyroidism. Sequenced sample: blood. The CDR3, as DNA: TGCGCCAGCGGGGCACCGGGACACCGTAATCAGCCCCAGCATTTT. Translating it yields CASGAPGHRNQPQHF.